The clone carrying this T cell receptor beta chain has only a few counts. V lost 6 bases to trimming and J lost 3 bases; unmatched junction nucleotides: 10. Germline CDR1 is MNHNS and CDR2 is SASEGT. There are 16 residues in the CDR3. In the study's own analysis: A distant-metastasis classifier for papillary thyroid cancer was built using CDR3 differences across clinicopathological groups. TCRdb used MiXCR to call clones anew from the PCR reads. The V and J calls here are based on TCRdb, not the publication. Among 50,000 to 60,000 clones listed, roughly 18% were seen once. These data originate in a study of metastatic and nonmetastatic thyroid tumors. For the study at large: Repertoires from malignant and benign thyroid patients were compared across blood and tumor or nodule tissue.

There were no patients who had received any treatment before thyroid surgery. This sequence was found in a female donor with papillary thyroid cancer or a benign thyroid nodule (not recorded which). Some clones in this sample may be carry-over from other donors' samples. The rearrangement joins TRBV6-1 to TRBJ2-2; TRBD1 matches at 7 bases. The sequencing input was blood. This chain's CDR3 is CASSSRDRIYTGELFF. As DNA, the CDR3 is TGTGCCAGCAGCTCCAGGGACAGAATATACACCGGGGAGCTGTTTTTT.